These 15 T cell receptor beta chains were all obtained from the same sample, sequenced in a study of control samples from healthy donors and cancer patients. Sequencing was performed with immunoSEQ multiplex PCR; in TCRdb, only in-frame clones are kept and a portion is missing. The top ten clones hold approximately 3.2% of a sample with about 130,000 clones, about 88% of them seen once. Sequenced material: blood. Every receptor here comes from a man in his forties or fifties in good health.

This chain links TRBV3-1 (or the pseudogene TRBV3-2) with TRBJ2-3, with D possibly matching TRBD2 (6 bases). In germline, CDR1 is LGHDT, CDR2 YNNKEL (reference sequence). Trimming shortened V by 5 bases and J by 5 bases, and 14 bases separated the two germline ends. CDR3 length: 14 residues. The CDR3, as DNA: TGTGCCAGCAGCGCAAATGGGGGGTTAGATACGCAGTATTTT. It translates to CASSANGGLDTQYF.

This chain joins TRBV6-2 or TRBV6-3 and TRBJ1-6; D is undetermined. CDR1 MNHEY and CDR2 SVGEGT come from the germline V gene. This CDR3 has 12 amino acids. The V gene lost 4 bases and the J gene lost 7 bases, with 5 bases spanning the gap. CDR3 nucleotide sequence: TGTGCCAGCAGTTGGCGGAATTCACCCCTCCACTTT. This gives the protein CASSWRNSPLHF.

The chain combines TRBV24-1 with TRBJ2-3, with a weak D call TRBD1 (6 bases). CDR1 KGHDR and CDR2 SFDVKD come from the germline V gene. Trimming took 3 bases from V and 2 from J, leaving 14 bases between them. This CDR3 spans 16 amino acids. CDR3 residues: CATSDIRGQNTDTQYF. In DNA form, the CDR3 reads TGTGCCACCAGTGATATACGAGGACAGAACACAGATACGCAGTATTTT.

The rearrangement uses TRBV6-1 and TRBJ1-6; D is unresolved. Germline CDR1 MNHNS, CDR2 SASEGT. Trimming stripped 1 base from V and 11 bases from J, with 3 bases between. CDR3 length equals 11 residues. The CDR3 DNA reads TGTGCCAGCAGTGAAGAGCCACCCCTCCACTTT. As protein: CASSEEPPLHF.

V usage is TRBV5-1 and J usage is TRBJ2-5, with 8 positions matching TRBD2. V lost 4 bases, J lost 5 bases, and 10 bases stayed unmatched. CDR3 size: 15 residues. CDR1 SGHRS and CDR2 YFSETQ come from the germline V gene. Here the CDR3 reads CASSEGLVLSETQYF. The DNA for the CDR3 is TGCGCCAGCAGCGAGGGACTAGTCCTTTCCGAGACCCAGTACTTC.

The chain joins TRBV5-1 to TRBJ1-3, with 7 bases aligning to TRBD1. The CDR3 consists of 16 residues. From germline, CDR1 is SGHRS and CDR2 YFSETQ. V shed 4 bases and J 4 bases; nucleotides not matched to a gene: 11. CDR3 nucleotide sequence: TGCGCCAGCAGCCTTCACGGACAGGCCGGCGGAAACACCATATATTTT. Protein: CASSLHGQAGGNTIYF.

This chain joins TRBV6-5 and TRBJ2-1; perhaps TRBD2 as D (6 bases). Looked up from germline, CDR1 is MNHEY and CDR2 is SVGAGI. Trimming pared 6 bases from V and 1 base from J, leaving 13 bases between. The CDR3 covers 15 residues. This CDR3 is CASRLGGASYNEQFF. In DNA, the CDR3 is TGTGCCAGCAGATTGGGCGGGGCGTCCTACAATGAGCAGTTCTTC.

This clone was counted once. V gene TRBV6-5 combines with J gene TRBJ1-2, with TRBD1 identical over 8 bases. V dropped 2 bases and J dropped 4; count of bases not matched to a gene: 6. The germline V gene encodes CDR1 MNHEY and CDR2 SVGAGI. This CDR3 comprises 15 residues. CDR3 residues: CASSYEAGGRYGYTF. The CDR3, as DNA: TGTGCCAGCAGTTACGAGGCAGGGGGCCGCTATGGCTACACCTTC.

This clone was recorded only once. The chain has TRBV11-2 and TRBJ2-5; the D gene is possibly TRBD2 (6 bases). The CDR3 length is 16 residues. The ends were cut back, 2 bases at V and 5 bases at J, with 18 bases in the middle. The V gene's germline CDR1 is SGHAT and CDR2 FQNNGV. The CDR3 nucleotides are TGTGCCAGCAGCTTACCCGGGACTCCGAAAAGGGAGACCCAGTACTTC. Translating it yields CASSLPGTPKRETQYF.

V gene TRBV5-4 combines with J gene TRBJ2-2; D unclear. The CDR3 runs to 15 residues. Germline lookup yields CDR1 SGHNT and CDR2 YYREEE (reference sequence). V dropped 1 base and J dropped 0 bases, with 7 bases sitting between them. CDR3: CASSLRKPNTGELFF. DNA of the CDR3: TGTGCCAGCAGCTTGCGGAAGCCGAACACCGGGGAGCTGTTTTTT.

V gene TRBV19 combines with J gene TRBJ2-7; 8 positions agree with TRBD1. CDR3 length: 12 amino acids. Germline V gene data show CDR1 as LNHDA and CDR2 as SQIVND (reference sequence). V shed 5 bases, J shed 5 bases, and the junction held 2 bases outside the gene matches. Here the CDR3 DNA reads TGTGCCAGTAGTGGGACAGGAAACGAGCAGTACTTC. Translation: CASSGTGNEQYF.

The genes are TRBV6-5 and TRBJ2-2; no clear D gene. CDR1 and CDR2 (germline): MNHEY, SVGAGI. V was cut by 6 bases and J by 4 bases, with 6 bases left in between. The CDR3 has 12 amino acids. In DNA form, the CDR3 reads TGTGCCAGCAGGCGGAGCACCGGGGAGCTGTTTTTT. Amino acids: CASRRSTGELFF.

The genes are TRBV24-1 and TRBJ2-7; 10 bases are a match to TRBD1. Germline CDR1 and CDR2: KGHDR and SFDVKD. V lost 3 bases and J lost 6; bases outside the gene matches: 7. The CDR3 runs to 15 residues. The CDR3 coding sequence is TGTGCCACCAGTGATACCGGACAGGGGGTTAGCGAGCAGTACTTC. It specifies CATSDTGQGVSEQYF.

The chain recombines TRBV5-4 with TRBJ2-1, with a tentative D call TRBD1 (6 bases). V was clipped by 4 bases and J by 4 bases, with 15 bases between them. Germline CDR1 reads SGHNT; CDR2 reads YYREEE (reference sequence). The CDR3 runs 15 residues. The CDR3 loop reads CASSATQTGYNEQFF. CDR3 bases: TGTGCCAGCAGCGCCACCCAAACAGGGTACAATGAGCAGTTCTTC.

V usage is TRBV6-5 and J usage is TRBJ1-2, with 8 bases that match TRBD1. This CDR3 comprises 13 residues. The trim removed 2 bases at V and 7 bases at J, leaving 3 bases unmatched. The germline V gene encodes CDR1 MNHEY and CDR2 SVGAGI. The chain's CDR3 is CASSYHDRGGYTF. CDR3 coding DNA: TGTGCCAGCAGTTACCACGACAGGGGTGGCTACACCTTC.